This TCR beta chain was sequenced for a study of Graves' ophthalmopathy and Graves' hyperthyroidism. Overall study findings and caveats: Distinction of ophthalmopathy from stable hyperthyroidism by a 13-signature model reached roughly 85% sensitivity and roughly 78% specificity.

CDR3 length equals 16 residues. V was pared by 1 base and J by 4 bases, with 7 bases of the junction left unmatched. Germline V gene sequence: CDR1 MGHDK, CDR2 SYGVNS. A duration under 3 months, NOSPECS ≥4, CAS ≥3 and moderate-to-severe activity characterized the donors with ophthalmopathy. Additional autoimmune diseases, uncontrolled infections, pregnancy or lactation disqualified patients. The PBMCs had their origin in less than 13 ml of fresh peripheral blood. TCR beta CDR3 amplification used RNA transcripts. An initial RT-PCR round employing HTBI primers preceded a second-round multiplex PCR. TCRdb itself ran the multiplex PCR reads through MiXCR, one entry per CDR3 protein. The profile covers around 40,000 distinct CDR3 sequences, with approximately 52% appearing a single time and less than 20% taken by the ten largest. Worth noting for this clonotype: Its antigen is not identified.

The sequence was obtained from an adult man with Graves' ophthalmopathy. The sequenced sample consisted of peripheral blood. The chain has TRBV25-1 and TRBJ2-7; 10 bases align to TRBD2. CDR3 nucleotide sequence: TGTGCCAGCAGTGAATCCCCCATAGCGGGAGGTTACGAGCAGTACTTC. It yields the protein CASSESPIAGGYEQYF.